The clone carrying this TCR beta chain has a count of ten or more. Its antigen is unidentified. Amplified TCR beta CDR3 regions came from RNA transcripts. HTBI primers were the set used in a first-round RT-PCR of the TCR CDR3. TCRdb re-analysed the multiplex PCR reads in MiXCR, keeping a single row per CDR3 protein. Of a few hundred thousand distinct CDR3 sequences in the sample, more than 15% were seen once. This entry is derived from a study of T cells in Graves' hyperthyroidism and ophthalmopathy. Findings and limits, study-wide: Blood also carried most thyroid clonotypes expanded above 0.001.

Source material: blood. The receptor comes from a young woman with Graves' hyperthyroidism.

CDR3 amino acids: CATSIGLAGVLLRGTDTQYF. CDR3 sequence (DNA): TGTGCCACGTCGATCGGACTAGCGGGAGTTTTATTGAGGGGCACAGATACGCAGTATTTT. J is TRBJ2-3 and V is TRBV28, with TRBD2 matching over 13 bases. The CDR3 is 20 residues long. Germline assignment: CDR1 MDHEN and CDR2 SYDVKM. The V segment lost 10 bases and the J segment 1 base; nucleotides outside the gene matches: 20.